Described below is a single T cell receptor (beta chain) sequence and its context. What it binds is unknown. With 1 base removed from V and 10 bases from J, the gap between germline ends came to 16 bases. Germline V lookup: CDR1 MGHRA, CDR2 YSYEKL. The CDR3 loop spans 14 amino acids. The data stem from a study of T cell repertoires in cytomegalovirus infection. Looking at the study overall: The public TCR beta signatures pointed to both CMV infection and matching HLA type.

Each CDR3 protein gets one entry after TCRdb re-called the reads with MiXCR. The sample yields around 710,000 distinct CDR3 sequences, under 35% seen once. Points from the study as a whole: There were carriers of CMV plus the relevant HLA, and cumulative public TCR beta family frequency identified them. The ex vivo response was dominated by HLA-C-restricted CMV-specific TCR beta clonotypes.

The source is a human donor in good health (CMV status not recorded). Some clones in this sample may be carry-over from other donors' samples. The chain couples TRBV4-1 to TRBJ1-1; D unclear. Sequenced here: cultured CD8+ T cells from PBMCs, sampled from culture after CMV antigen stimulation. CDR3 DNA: TGCGCCAGCAGCCAAGCCTCCAGCGCCCTGCTAGCTTTCTTT. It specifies CASSQASSALLAFF.